The 21 T cell receptor beta chains below all came from one sample that was sequenced in a study of blood T cell repertoires in COVID-19 (dated by TCRdb to the early 2020s). The library relied on the immunoSEQ multiplex PCR assay. This immuneACCESS table, as held by TCRdb, lists in-frame sequences with V and J called but not all clones. Of the missing ones, under half trace to an unresolved V gene in checked studies; the others have no known cause. A total of 250,000 to 350,000 clones appear in this sample, 89% of them only once. The ten biggest clones cover approximately 12% of the sample. Sequences were obtained from peripheral blood. The source is a woman aged 55-70 years with acute or convalescent COVID-19.

The gene calls are TRBV2 and TRBJ2-6; maybe TRBD2 (5 bases). Germline values: CDR1 SNHLY, CDR2 FYNNEI. The CDR3 totals 14 residues. With 7 bases removed from V and 2 bases from J, the gap between germline ends came to 9 bases. CDR3 in DNA: TGTGCCAGCATGACCGGGACTGGGGCCAACGTCCTGACTTTC. Its translation: CASMTGTGANVLTF.

This clone appeared a single time. V is TRBV24-1 and J is TRBJ2-1; TRBD2 matches at 10 bases. V trimming: 6 bases; J trimming: 8 bases; junction bases outside the gene matches: 9. Germline V gene sequence: CDR1 KGHDR, CDR2 SFDVKD. This CDR3 comprises 15 residues. CDR3 amino acids: CATSSPSGSGDEQFF. CDR3 DNA sequence: TGTGCCACCAGTTCTCCTAGCGGGAGCGGAGATGAGCAGTTCTTC.

The CDR3 DNA is TGTGCCAGCAGTGGAGGACAGGGTCAGCCCCAGCATTTT. Protein product: CASSGGQGQPQHF. The rearrangement joins TRBV25-1 to TRBJ1-5; TRBD1 agrees at 8 bases. Germline-derived CDR1 and CDR2 are MGHDK and SYGVNS. The CDR3 is made up of 13 amino acids. The J segment lost 6 bases and the V segment lost 4 bases, leaving 2 bases of the junction unmatched.

In regard to this clone: The identical CDR3 is also encoded by other nucleotide sequences in the sample. The gene calls are TRBV6-6 and TRBJ2-1, with D perhaps matching TRBD2 (6 bases). The CDR3 is made up of 16 amino acids. V gave up 0 bases and J gave up 3 bases, with 12 bases separating them. Per germline, CDR1 MNHNY and CDR2 SVGAGI (reference sequence). CDR3 amino acids: CASSYSAGSSYNEQFF. The CDR3 DNA sequence: TGTGCCAGCAGTTACTCGGCCGGGAGTAGCTACAATGAGCAGTTCTTC.

Worth noting for this clone: Other DNA sequences in the same sample also yield this CDR3. CDR3: CASSLGQYSNQPQHF. In DNA, the CDR3 is TGTGCCAGCAGCTTAGGACAATATAGCAATCAGCCCCAGCATTTT. V usage is TRBV7-2 and J usage is TRBJ1-5; D is unresolved. Germline loops: CDR1 SGHTA, CDR2 FQGNSA. V was cut by 1 base and J by 0 bases, with 7 bases left in between. The CDR3 has 15 residues.

This clone was seen more than once but under ten times. The chain has TRBV19 and TRBJ1-5, with D uncertain. Germline CDR1 reads LNHDA; CDR2 reads SQIVND (reference sequence). The CDR3 consists of 12 residues. The V gene lost 7 bases and the J gene lost 3 bases, with 7 bases spanning the gap. CDR3 sequence reads: CASKQINQPQHF. The CDR3 DNA reads TGTGCCAGTAAACAGATCAATCAGCCCCAGCATTTT.

This rearrangement joins TRBV18 to TRBJ2-4, with 8 positions matching TRBD1. From germline, CDR1 is KGHSH and CDR2 LQKENI. The CDR3 covers 15 residues. The J segment lost 0 bases and the V segment lost 3 bases, leaving 1 base of the junction unmatched. DNA of the CDR3: TGTGCCAGCTCACCGGACAGGGTAGCCAAAAACATTCAGTACTTC. As protein: CASSPDRVAKNIQYF.

The CDR3 DNA reads TGTGCCAGCAGCTTCGCGGGGGGTGCCGCGTACGAGCAGTACTTC. Encoded protein: CASSFAGGAAYEQYF. The J gene is TRBJ2-7, the V gene TRBV7-9; 8 bases map to TRBD2. This CDR3 comprises 15 residues. Germline CDR1 is SEHNR and CDR2 is FQNEAQ (reference sequence). V trimming: 3 bases; J trimming: 4 bases; junction bases outside the gene matches: 8. The full variable domain, with the rest looked up from reference TRBV7-9 and TRBJ2-7, is DTGVSQNPRHKITKRGQNVTFRCDPISEHNRLYWYRQTLGQGPEFLTYFQNEAQLEKSRLLSDRFSAERPKGSFSTLEIQRTEQGDSAMYLCASSFAGGAAYEQYFGPGTRLTVT.

In its sample, this clone was seen once. At one end, the junction sequence differs from germline, possibly due to a read error. J is TRBJ1-6 and V is TRBV10-3; D gene unclear. CDR1 is ENHRY, CDR2 SYGVKD, per germline. The CDR3 runs 15 residues. CDR3 amino acids: CAISKSGEGNSPLHF. The CDR3 coding sequence is TGTGCCATCAGTAAGTCCGGGGAGGGAAATTCACCCCTCCACTTT.

This chain connects TRBV7-2 to TRBJ1-5; no clear D. CDR1 is SGHTA and CDR2 is FQGNSA in the germline V gene. Trimming shortened V by 3 bases and J by 7 bases, and 10 bases separated the two germline ends. The CDR3 runs to 13 residues. As DNA, the CDR3 is TGTGCCAGCAGCTTTGAGGGAGGGCAGCCCCAGCATTTT. It codes for CASSFEGGQPQHF.

This chain links TRBV28 with TRBJ1-3; D ambiguous. V shed 7 bases and J shed 0 bases, with 16 bases lying between them. CDR3 length equals 16 residues. Germline CDR1 is MDHEN and CDR2 is SYDVKM. DNA for the CDR3: TGTGCCAGCACCCTGAGGCTGACGAGCTCTGGAAACACCATATATTTT. Translated, it gives CASTLRLTSSGNTIYF.

The chain employs TRBV6-6 and TRBJ1-2, with 10 nucleotides matching TRBD1. The germline V gene encodes CDR1 MNHNY and CDR2 SVGAGI (reference sequence). Unmatched junction bases numbered 1, after V lost 0 bases and J lost 0 bases. This CDR3 region has 16 residues. CDR3 nucleotides: TGTGCCAGCAGTTACTCGGGACAGGGGTCTAACTATGGCTACACCTTC. It yields the protein CASSYSGQGSNYGYTF.

J is TRBJ2-3 and V is TRBV3-1 (or the pseudogene TRBV3-2); D is perhaps TRBD1 (6 bases). Trimming shortened V by 2 bases and J by 4 bases, and 10 bases separated the two germline ends. Germline-derived CDR1 and CDR2 are LGHDT and YNNKEL (reference sequence). The CDR3 is 14 residues long. In DNA, the CDR3 is TGTGCCAGCAGCCAACAGGGGTTTCCAGATACGCAGTATTTT. Translated, it gives CASSQQGFPDTQYF.

This sequence joins TRBV4-1 and TRBJ2-5; 8 positions agree with TRBD1. The V gene end was trimmed by 0 bases and the J gene end by 2 bases; junction bases not matched to a gene: 8. CDR3 length: 17 amino acids. Germline V lookup: CDR1 MGHRA, CDR2 YSYEKL. DNA of the CDR3: TGCGCCAGCAGCCAAGATTTTCCAGGGGGCTCACAAGAGACCCAGTACTTC. Translated: CASSQDFPGGSQETQYF.

The rearrangement joins TRBV6-4 to TRBJ2-3; tentative D call: TRBD2 (6 bases). Germline CDR1 and CDR2: MRHNA and SNTAGT. The CDR3 contains 14 residues. Trimming removed 0 bases at V and 6 bases at J, with 10 bases between. The CDR3 loop reads CASSDSRGLDTQYF. As DNA, the CDR3 is TGTGCCAGCAGTGACTCGAGGGGACTGGATACGCAGTATTTT.

This clone has just one count. This chain connects TRBV6-2 or TRBV6-3 to TRBJ1-5; the D is unclear. V lost 6 bases to trimming and J lost 5 bases, with 11 bases between them. Germline V lookup: CDR1 MNHEY, CDR2 SVGEGT. CDR3 length equals 13 residues. CDR3: CASSAARYQPQHF. The CDR3 DNA sequence: TGTGCCAGCAGCGCGGCCAGATATCAGCCCCAGCATTTT.

This clone has just one count. V and J are TRBV25-1 and TRBJ1-1; possible D gene TRBD1, 5 bases. CDR3 length equals 13 residues. V was cut by 6 bases and J by 6 bases, with 14 bases left in between. Germline lookup yields CDR1 MGHDK and CDR2 SYGVNS. CDR3 sequence reads: CASSLWGVAEAFF. In nucleotides, the CDR3 is TGTGCCAGCAGCCTATGGGGGGTGGCTGAAGCTTTCTTT.

Written as DNA, the CDR3 is TGTGCCAGCAGCGGCGACAGGGGCACTGAAGCTTTCTTT. This encodes CASSGDRGTEAFF. The chain employs TRBV6-4 and TRBJ1-1; 8 nucleotides align to TRBD1. This CDR3 has 13 residues. With 6 bases clipped from V and 4 bases from J, the junction kept 4 bases outside the gene matches. Germline V gene lookup returns CDR1 MRHNA and CDR2 SNTAGT.

The V gene is TRBV7-8, the J gene TRBJ1-2; 7 nucleotides agree with TRBD1. CDR1 SGHVS and CDR2 FQNEAQ come from the germline V gene. The CDR3 is 15 residues long. J gave up 6 bases and V 1 base, and 8 bases lay outside the gene matches. The CDR3 DNA is TGTGCCAGCAGCTTAGAGGCGCAGGGGGTTGATGGCTACACCTTC. Translating it yields CASSLEAQGVDGYTF.

The V gene is TRBV5-1, the J gene TRBJ2-1; 7 positions agree with TRBD1. The CDR3 runs to 16 residues. V was clipped by 1 base and J by 4 bases; unmatched bases: 8. CDR1 is SGHRS and CDR2 is YFSETQ in the germline V gene. This CDR3 reads CASSLHNRGNYNEQFF. The CDR3 nucleotides read TGCGCCAGCAGCTTGCACAACAGGGGAAATTACAATGAGCAGTTCTTC.

This chain joins TRBV10-3 and TRBJ2-7; D perhaps matches TRBD2 (6 bases). The germline V gene has CDR1 ENHRY and CDR2 SYGVKD. This CDR3 contains 11 residues. Trimming removed 4 bases from V and 6 bases from J, with 7 bases in between. The chain's CDR3 is CAISAGGEQYF. DNA for the CDR3: TGTGCCATCAGTGCCGGGGGCGAGCAGTACTTC.